This T cell receptor beta chain is from a study of yellow fever vaccine responses in identical twins. General study points: On the reported evidence, twins' vaccine T cell responses seemed partly convergent and partly personalized.

For this clonotype: The antigen remains unidentified.

TCRdb re-called the RT-PCR reads with MiXCR, one entry per CDR3 protein. The sample lists some 11,000 distinct CDR3 sequences, approximately 80% seen once, with around 7.8% in the top ten. V was shortened by 5 bases and J by 4 bases, with 6 bases between the two germline ends. Germline CDR1 and CDR2: MGHDK and SYGVNS. The CDR3 is 11 amino acids. Here the sequenced sample was T cells from blood (PBMCs), unsorted or a sorted subset (not recorded which), taken before or after yellow fever vaccination (not recorded which). The chain is built from TRBV25-1 and TRBJ2-7, with D unclear. This clonotype originated in a woman under 30 who received the yellow fever vaccine. The CDR3 spells CASSWAYEQYF. The CDR3 region has the DNA TGTGCCAGCAGTTGGGCATACGAGCAGTACTTC.